Each of the 10 T cell receptor beta chains below was sequenced from the same sample in a study of blood T cell repertoires in COVID-19. Profiling relied on immunoSEQ multiplex PCR, and the TCRdb table lists in-frame clones only, not all of them. In the table there are about 140,000 clones, approximately 79% of which are singletons. The sample comprised peripheral blood. The source is a man between 60 and 75 years old with acute or convalescent COVID-19.

V usage is TRBV5-1 and J usage is TRBJ1-4; 10 positions agree with TRBD1. V shed 0 bases, J shed 6 bases, and the junction held 5 bases outside the gene matches. The germline V gene encodes CDR1 SGHRS and CDR2 YFSETQ. The CDR3 runs 16 residues. This chain's CDR3 is CASSLGQGARDEKLFF. The CDR3 coding sequence is TGCGCCAGCAGCTTGGGACAGGGGGCTCGCGATGAAAAACTGTTTTTT.

Only one count was recorded for this clone. V gene TRBV24-1 combines with J gene TRBJ2-1, with 7 bases lining up with TRBD2. CDR1 is KGHDR and CDR2 is SFDVKD in the germline V gene. Trimming at V came to 1 base and at J to 6 bases, leaving 8 bases not matched to a gene. The CDR3 consists of 16 residues. The DNA for the CDR3 is TGTGCCACCAGTGATTTTCCCGGCGGGAGCCCCAATGAGCAGTTCTTC. Its translation: CATSDFPGGSPNEQFF.

This rearrangement joins TRBV15 to TRBJ2-7; the match to TRBD1 covers 7 bases. Unmatched junction bases numbered 6, after V lost 1 base and J lost 3 bases. The V gene's germline CDR1 is LNHNV and CDR2 YYDKDF (reference sequence). This CDR3 spans 15 amino acids. CDR3 coding DNA: TGTGCCACCAGCAGAGGGGGACAGACGATCTACGAGCAGTACTTC. Protein sequence: CATSRGGQTIYEQYF.

The V gene is TRBV7-2, the J gene TRBJ1-5, with 8 positions matching TRBD1. The CDR3 sequence is 15 residues long. Trimming removed 5 bases from V and 3 bases from J; junction bases left unmatched: 6. Germline-derived CDR1 and CDR2 are SGHTA and FQGNSA. Here the CDR3 DNA reads TGTGCCAGCAGCCCGGACAGGGCTTTCAATCAGCCCCAGCATTTT. This encodes CASSPDRAFNQPQHF.

The CDR3 DNA reads TGTGCCAGCAGTTACTTTGCCGCCAGGGACACCGGGGAGCTGTTTTTT. This codes for CASSYFAARDTGELFF. The rearrangement links TRBV6-5 to TRBJ2-2; possible D gene TRBD1, 5 bases. This CDR3 is built from 16 residues. V gave up 1 base and J gave up 3 bases, with 12 bases separating them. Germline CDR1 and CDR2: MNHEY and SVGAGI.

The chain joins TRBV6-1 to TRBJ2-7, with 8 bases matching TRBD1. In germline, CDR1 is MNHNS, CDR2 SASEGT. CDR3 length: 18 amino acids. Trimming cost V 4 bases and J 4 bases; bases outside gene matches: 18. This CDR3 is CASSVQGRTGGIRYEQYF. CDR3 bases: TGTGCCAGCAGTGTTCAGGGCAGAACAGGGGGGATAAGGTACGAGCAGTACTTC.

This clone was seen only a few times. The J gene is TRBJ2-3, the V gene TRBV5-3, with 11 nucleotides matching TRBD2. TRBV5-3 is given ORF status, its function remaining uncertain. V lost 5 bases to trimming and J lost 4 bases; unmatched junction nucleotides: 9. The CDR3 has 16 residues. CDR3 coding DNA: TGTGCCAGAAGTTCTTCGACTAGCGGGAACTCAGATACGCAGTATTTT. This sequence encodes CARSSSTSGNSDTQYF.

The chain recombines TRBV28 with TRBJ2-7; possible D gene TRBD2, 5 bases. The ends were cut back, 4 bases at V and 4 bases at J, with 20 bases in the middle. CDR3 length equals 16 residues. CDR1 and CDR2 (germline): MDHEN, SYDVKM. CDR3 coding DNA: TGTGCCAGCAGTTACGGGCGGGCCACTGCGGGTTACGAGCAGTACTTC. This translates into CASSYGRATAGYEQYF.

The chain is built from TRBV7-8 and TRBJ2-5, with 9 bases identical to TRBD2. The CDR3 totals 14 residues. Trimming took 7 bases from V and 5 from J; bases not matched to a gene: 8. The V gene's germline CDR1 is SGHVS and CDR2 FQNEAQ. The CDR3 is CASNRAGGPETQYF. The CDR3 DNA reads TGTGCCAGCAACCGAGCGGGAGGACCCGAGACCCAGTACTTC. Filled out from reference TRBV7-8 and TRBJ2-5, the complete variable domain reads GAGVSQSPRYKVAKRGQDVALRCDPISGHVSLFWYQQALGQGPEFLTYFQNEAQLDKSGLPSDRFFAERPEGSVSTLKIQRTQQEDSAVYLCASNRAGGPETQYFGPGTRLLVL.

The genes are TRBV15 and TRBJ1-2; 9 bases map to TRBD1. This CDR3 is built from 15 residues. Looked up from germline, CDR1 is LNHNV and CDR2 is YYDKDF (reference sequence). The J segment lost 7 bases and the V segment lost 1 base, leaving 7 bases of the junction unmatched. The CDR3 sequence is CATSRGGDRGVGYTF. The DNA for the CDR3 is TGTGCCACCAGCAGAGGCGGCGACAGGGGGGTTGGCTACACCTTC.